Below, one TCR beta chain is given with its context. Patients had blood sampled at baseline and again on cycle 4 day 1 and cycle 7 day 1. Only in-frame clones appear in the TCRdb table, and some are missing; sequencing was by immunoSEQ multiplex PCR. The sample has tens of thousands of clones; more than 75% are singletons. This sample was included in a study of OX40 agonist ivuxolimab in advanced cancers. At the level of the study: At 0.01 to 10 mg/kg, ivuxolimab was administered intravenously to patients every 2 weeks. Partial responses occurred in Three dose-escalation patients, one with hepatocellular carcinoma and two with cutaneous melanoma.

CDR1 WSHSY and CDR2 SAAADI come from the germline V gene. V gave up 7 bases and J gave up 1 base; unmatched junction bases: 7. CDR3 size: 15 residues. The specimen was CD4+ or CD8+ T cells sorted from blood, collected in a trial of the OX40 agonist ivuxolimab. The origin of this receptor is an adult with an advanced solid tumor such as melanoma, head and neck, liver or kidney cancer. This chain connects TRBV10-2 to TRBJ2-5; TRBD2 aligns across 9 bases. CDR3 bases: TGCGCCAGCAACGTAGGTAGCGGGGGCCAAGAGACCCAGTACTTC. This translates into CASNVGSGGQETQYF.